The 32 T cell receptor beta chains reported below all come from one sample, sequenced in a study of Ad26.COV2.S vaccination and SARS-CoV-2 variants. As for treatment: 19 received Ad26.COV2.S at low or high dose, single or two shots; 5 received placebo; per-sample allocation not given. Day 63 following the first vaccine or placebo injection was when the samples were taken. Data came from immunoSEQ multiplex PCR; TCRdb stores just in-frame clones and leaves some out. The table lists fewer than 400,000 clones, around 90% of them singletons. The sample in question was peripheral blood, obtained in a trial of Ad26.COV2.S vaccine versus placebo. The source is a person between 18 and 59 years old who received the Ad26.COV2.S COVID-19 vaccine or a placebo.

The genes are TRBV3-1 (or the pseudogene TRBV3-2) and TRBJ1-1; D not certain. Between the trimmed V and J ends, which lost 4 bases and 1 base, there was a span of 10 bases. Germline CDR1 and CDR2: LGHDT and YNNKEL (reference sequence). The CDR3 consists of 14 residues. The DNA of the CDR3 is TGTGCCAGCAGCCGACACCTGGAGAACACTGAAGCTTTCTTT. It translates to CASSRHLENTEAFF.

The V gene is TRBV4-3, the J gene TRBJ1-2; D is ambiguous. CDR3 length: 15 residues. The V gene lost 1 base and the J gene lost 8 bases, with 17 bases spanning the gap. Germline V gene sequence: CDR1 LGHNA, CDR2 YSLEER. The CDR3 sequence is CASSQAGIRGGGYTF. CDR3 coding DNA: TGCGCCAGCAGCCAAGCAGGCATTCGGGGTGGAGGCTACACCTTC.

This chain joins TRBV9 and TRBJ1-2; tentative D call: TRBD1 (6 bases). V was shortened by 4 bases and J by 5 bases, with 18 bases between the two germline ends. CDR1 SGDLS and CDR2 YYNGEE come from the germline V gene. This CDR3 has 15 residues. For the CDR3, the DNA is TGTGCCAGCAGCACCTGGGACACCTTGGGGTATGGCTACACCTTC. Translation: CASSTWDTLGYGYTF. The full variable domain, rest sourced from reference TRBV9 and TRBJ1-2, is DSGVTQTPKHLITATGQRVTLRCSPRSGDLSVYWYQQSLDQGLQFLIQYYNGEERAKGNILERFSAQQFPDLHSELNLSSLELGDSALYFCASSTWDTLGYGYTFGSGTRLTVV.

V gene TRBV2 combines with J gene TRBJ2-1, with a weak D call TRBD2 (6 bases). CDR1 is SNHLY, CDR2 FYNNEI, per germline. There are 16 residues in the CDR3. V lost 7 bases and J 1 base, leaving 17 bases between the germline ends. The CDR3 DNA follows: TGTGCCAGCAAGCCGGGACTTTCCGATTCCTACAATGAGCAGTTCTTC. This translates into CASKPGLSDSYNEQFF.

The chain uses TRBV29-1 and TRBJ1-1; TRBD1 is a possible D gene (5 bases). Germline loops: CDR1 SQVTM, CDR2 ANQGSEA. The V and J ends lost 4 bases and 6 bases respectively, with 15 bases between them. The CDR3 runs to 13 residues. The DNA of the CDR3 is TGCAGCGTTGGGGTGGGGCCCGCCGCTGAAGCTTTCTTT. Translated: CSVGVGPAAEAFF.

The V and J genes are TRBV5-1 and TRBJ1-1; D uncertain. V lost 0 bases and J 1 base, leaving 7 bases between the germline ends. In germline, CDR1 is SGHRS, CDR2 YFSETQ. This CDR3 has 14 amino acids. CDR3 DNA sequence: TGCGCCAGCAGCTTGGCCAGCAGGAACACTGAAGCTTTCTTT. Translated, it gives CASSLASRNTEAFF.

The chain is built from TRBV10-3 and TRBJ2-1; D perhaps matches TRBD2 (6 bases). This CDR3 contains 18 residues. The V gene lost 3 bases and the J gene lost 0 bases, with 18 bases spanning the gap. Germline V gene sequence: CDR1 ENHRY, CDR2 SYGVKD. CDR3 residues: CAISDAQERALSYNEQFF. The CDR3 bases are TGTGCCATCAGTGATGCCCAGGAGCGGGCCCTCTCCTACAATGAGCAGTTCTTC.

DNA for the CDR3: TGTGCCAGCAGTTCCCCGACAGGGGTGGTTTTGGGCGCTGAAGCTTTCTTT. It yields the protein CASSSPTGVVLGAEAFF. V is TRBV27 and J is TRBJ1-1, with TRBD1 matching 8 bases. Germline V gene sequence: CDR1 MNHEY, CDR2 SMNVEV (reference sequence). The CDR3 covers 17 residues. V lost 4 bases to trimming and J lost 6 bases; unmatched junction nucleotides: 16.

The V call is TRBV6-4, the J call TRBJ2-3; TRBD2 matches 12 bases. CDR1 is MRHNA and CDR2 is SNTAGT in the germline V gene. CDR3 length equals 15 residues. J was trimmed by 6 bases and V by 3 bases; bases with no gene match: 4. CDR3 sequence reads: CASSEGGTSGDTQYF. CDR3 DNA sequence: TGTGCCAGCAGTGAAGGAGGGACTAGCGGGGATACGCAGTATTTT.

V usage is TRBV15 and J usage is TRBJ2-7, with no clear D. V lost 0 bases, J lost 0 bases, and 6 bases lay in between. Germline V gene lookup returns CDR1 LNHNV and CDR2 YYDKDF (reference sequence). The CDR3 runs 14 residues. Here the CDR3 reads CATSRDGYSYEQYF. The CDR3 DNA follows: TGTGCCACCAGCAGAGACGGTTACTCCTACGAGCAGTACTTC.

The V and J genes are TRBV6-4 and TRBJ1-2; 8 bases match TRBD1. The CDR3 is 15 residues long. V shed 3 bases and J 8 bases; nucleotides not matched to a gene: 11. Germline V lookup: CDR1 MRHNA, CDR2 SNTAGT. This CDR3 is CASSDQAGGAGGYTF. The DNA of the CDR3 is TGTGCCAGCAGTGATCAAGCAGGGGGCGCGGGAGGCTACACCTTC.

The chain links TRBV13 to TRBJ1-2; D may be TRBD1 (5 bases). Germline CDR1 and CDR2: PRHDT and FYEKMQ (reference sequence). With 5 bases removed from V and 6 bases from J, the gap between germline ends came to 16 bases. The CDR3 has 14 amino acids. The CDR3 sequence is CASSPAGGGDGYTF. In DNA form, the CDR3 reads TGTGCCAGCAGCCCCGCTGGTGGGGGAGATGGCTACACCTTC.

The rearrangement uses TRBV12-3 or TRBV12-4 and TRBJ1-2; D might be TRBD1 (5 bases). Trimming left V 6 bases short and J 4 bases short, with 12 bases between. CDR3 size: 13 residues. CDR3 DNA sequence: TGTGCCAGCAGGCCTGGGACGTCCTATGGCTACACCTTC. The encoded protein is CASRPGTSYGYTF.

V usage is TRBV9 and J usage is TRBJ2-1; the match to TRBD2 covers 9 bases. Losses at the gene ends were 4 bases for V and 4 bases for J; bases not matched to a gene: 9. Germline V CDR1 and CDR2: SGDLS, YYNGEE. This CDR3 spans 16 amino acids. For the CDR3, the DNA is TGTGCCAGCAGCTCTAGCGGGGTTTACCTATACAATGAGCAGTTCTTC. This translates into CASSSSGVYLYNEQFF.

V usage is TRBV28 and J usage is TRBJ1-1; D gene uncertain. CDR1 is MDHEN, CDR2 SYDVKM, per germline. The length of the CDR3 is 14 residues. Trimming left V 3 bases short and J 4 bases short, with 12 bases between. CDR3 sequence: CASSFDRVSTEAFF. The CDR3 region has the DNA TGTGCCAGCAGTTTTGATAGGGTGAGCACTGAAGCTTTCTTT.

The gene calls are TRBV5-1 and TRBJ2-2; 7 bases fit TRBD2. Germline CDR1 is SGHRS and CDR2 is YFSETQ. The ends lost 0 bases at V and 2 bases at J; junction bases unmatched: 1. The CDR3 is 15 amino acids. In DNA form, the CDR3 reads TGCGCCAGCAGCTTGGCTAGCGGTAACACCGGGGAGCTGTTTTTT. Translating gives CASSLASGNTGELFF.

The chain joins TRBV19 to TRBJ2-5, with D tentatively TRBD2 (5 bases). V shed 3 bases and J shed 8 bases, with 7 bases lying between them. Germline CDR1 and CDR2: LNHDA and SQIVND (reference sequence). The CDR3 extends over 11 amino acids. CDR3 protein: CASSMRETQYF. The CDR3 DNA sequence: TGTGCCAGTAGTATGAGGGAAACCCAGTACTTC.

The rearrangement links TRBV18 to TRBJ1-5; 7 nucleotides agree with TRBD1. J gave up 3 bases and V 4 bases, and 0 bases lay outside the gene matches. The CDR3 is 13 residues long. Looked up from germline, CDR1 is KGHSH and CDR2 is LQKENI. The CDR3 DNA sequence: TGTGCCAGCTCACAGGGGGCCAATCAGCCCCAGCATTTT. This gives the protein CASSQGANQPQHF.

This clone has a single count. The rearrangement uses TRBV6-5 and TRBJ1-1, with a tentative D call TRBD1 (6 bases). The CDR3 is made up of 11 amino acids. V lost 4 bases and J lost 9, with 9 bases in between. The germline gives CDR1 MNHEY, CDR2 SVGAGI. The CDR3 loop is CASSSGQKAFF. The CDR3 DNA sequence: TGTGCCAGCAGTTCAGGACAGAAAGCTTTCTTT.

This chain uses TRBV28 with TRBJ2-1; TRBD2 agrees at 10 bases. The germline V gene encodes CDR1 MDHEN and CDR2 SYDVKM. The V and J ends lost 9 bases and 3 bases, in that order; junction bases with no gene match: 14. The CDR3 length is 17 residues. CDR3 in DNA: TGTGCCAGTCAGAATGATAATAGCGGGGGGTTCTACAATGAGCAGTTCTTC. It encodes CASQNDNSGGFYNEQFF.

The rearrangement links TRBV6-2 or TRBV6-3 to TRBJ1-5, with 7 bases that match TRBD1. The germline V gene has CDR1 MNHEY and CDR2 SVGEGT. This CDR3 is 14 amino acids long. The junction had 9 bases not matched to a gene; V was cut back by 6 bases and J by 7 bases. The CDR3 region has the DNA TGTGCCAGCAGCCGCACAGGGGCCTGGCAGCCCCAGCATTTT. Protein product: CASSRTGAWQPQHF.

The rearrangement links TRBV5-1 to TRBJ2-1; weak D call: TRBD2 (5 bases). Looked up from germline, CDR1 is SGHRS and CDR2 is YFSETQ. V dropped 2 bases and J dropped 2 bases, with 5 bases sitting between them. This CDR3 region has 13 residues. DNA for the CDR3: TGCGCCAGCAGCTTCGGGACCTACAATGAGCAGTTCTTC. This translates into CASSFGTYNEQFF.

The CDR3 protein is CANDRDSSYEQYV. CDR3 nucleotide sequence: TGTGCCAATGACCGGGACTCGTCCTACGAGCAGTACGTC. The rearrangement uses TRBV27 and TRBJ2-7; TRBD2 might be the D (6 bases). V was trimmed by 10 bases and J by 1 base, leaving 14 bases between them. This CDR3 contains 13 residues. The germline V gene encodes CDR1 MNHEY and CDR2 SMNVEV (reference sequence).

The rearrangement uses TRBV7-2 and TRBJ2-7; D possibly corresponds to TRBD2 (6 bases). In germline, CDR1 is SGHTA, CDR2 FQGNSA. Between the trimmed V and J ends, which lost 5 bases and 7 bases, there was a span of 24 bases. The CDR3 contains 16 residues. The CDR3 is CASSLGGGPASGEQYF. In nucleotides, the CDR3 is TGTGCCAGCAGCCTCGGGGGTGGGCCGGCGTCCGGAGAGCAGTACTTC.

The chain carries TRBV9 and TRBJ1-5; D perhaps matches TRBD1 (5 bases). This CDR3 comprises 15 residues. Trimming left V 0 bases short and J 6 bases short, with 13 bases between. Germline CDR1 and CDR2: SGDLS and YYNGEE. The CDR3 bases are TGTGCCAGCAGCGTAGGGTGGGGTAGGGGTCAGCCCCAGCATTTT. Its protein product is CASSVGWGRGQPQHF.

J is TRBJ1-2 and V is TRBV7-2; D unresolved. V was cut by 5 bases and J by 1 base, with 11 bases left in between. The CDR3 has 14 residues. Germline CDR1 SGHTA, CDR2 FQGNSA. CDR3 sequence: CASSHPSVNYGYTF. DNA for the CDR3: TGTGCCAGCAGCCACCCCTCGGTTAACTATGGCTACACCTTC.

CDR3 nucleotide sequence: TGTGCCAGCAGCCAAGGGGCTCGGTCCGGCTACAATGAGCAGTTCTTC. Amino acids: CASSQGARSGYNEQFF. The chain is built from TRBV3-1 (or the pseudogene TRBV3-2) and TRBJ2-1; D gene uncertain. Trimming stripped 1 base from V and 3 bases from J, with 13 bases between. This CDR3 has 16 amino acids. Germline-derived CDR1 and CDR2 are LGHDT and YNNKEL (reference sequence).

The V gene is TRBV6-4, the J gene TRBJ1-1, with D possibly being TRBD1 (5 bases). The CDR3 has 10 amino acids. Germline-derived CDR1 and CDR2 are MRHNA and SNTAGT. V was clipped by 10 bases and J by 10 bases, with 13 bases between them. The CDR3 DNA reads as TGTGCCAATGGGGGGATTCGAGCTTTCTTT. Translated, it gives CANGGIRAFF.

This sequence joins TRBV15 and TRBJ2-7; D gene ambiguous. The CDR3 runs 13 residues. CDR1 is LNHNV and CDR2 is YYDKDF in the germline V gene (reference sequence). Between the trimmed V and J ends, which lost 0 bases and 7 bases, there was a span of 10 bases. The CDR3 DNA is TGTGCCACCAGCAGAGATCCCCCCGGAGAGCAGTACGTC. The encoded protein is CATSRDPPGEQYV.

The V call is TRBV27, the J call TRBJ2-1; unclear D gene. The V gene lost 5 bases and the J gene lost 8 bases, with 19 bases spanning the gap. Germline CDR1 reads MNHEY; CDR2 reads SMNVEV (reference sequence). The CDR3 extends over 15 amino acids. CDR3 bases: TGTGCCAGCAGTCCCTTTAGTTTTCCCCCGGATGAGCAGTTCTTC. Translating it yields CASSPFSFPPDEQFF.

The chain recombines TRBV3-1 (or the pseudogene TRBV3-2) with TRBJ2-1; maybe TRBD2 (6 bases). The CDR3 has 15 amino acids. Germline V CDR1 and CDR2: LGHDT, YNNKEL (reference sequence). In nucleotides, the CDR3 is TGTGCTACCGCTCGCGGGGCCTTAGCCTACAATGAGCAGTTCTTC. It encodes CATARGALAYNEQFF.

The chain carries TRBV7-9 and TRBJ1-2; 7 bases agree with TRBD1. The CDR3 has 15 amino acids. V dropped 5 bases and J dropped 5; count of bases not matched to a gene: 11. From germline, CDR1 is SEHNR and CDR2 FQNEAQ (reference sequence). The CDR3 region is CASSAPGQRLYGYTF. The CDR3 DNA sequence: TGTGCCAGCAGCGCACCGGGACAGAGATTATATGGCTACACCTTC.